This T cell receptor beta chain was captured in a study of beta chain features in type 1 diabetes. Regarding the study as a whole: Moderately but significantly shorter TCRB CDR3s were found in Type 1 diabetes patients in all four CD4+ subsets.

All of the isolated RNA was reverse transcribed, so expressed TCRB transcripts were sequenced. Clones were sequenced by immunoSEQ multiplex PCR, and TCRdb holds only the in-frame ones, with some missing. Here the sample spans a few hundred thousand clones, less than 30% being singletons. This clone was counted a few times. Its antigen is not known. The CDR3 consists of 16 residues. Unmatched junction bases numbered 4, after V lost 1 base and J lost 4 bases. From germline, CDR1 is MNHEY and CDR2 SVGAGI. The sequenced sample was naive CD4+ T cells from blood. The clonotype comes from a woman in her thirties with type 1 diabetes. The rearrangement uses TRBV6-5 and TRBJ2-1; 10 bases match TRBD2. The CDR3 region is CASSYWASGSYNEQFF. The CDR3 nucleotides are TGTGCCAGCAGTTACTGGGCTAGCGGGAGTTACAATGAGCAGTTCTTC.